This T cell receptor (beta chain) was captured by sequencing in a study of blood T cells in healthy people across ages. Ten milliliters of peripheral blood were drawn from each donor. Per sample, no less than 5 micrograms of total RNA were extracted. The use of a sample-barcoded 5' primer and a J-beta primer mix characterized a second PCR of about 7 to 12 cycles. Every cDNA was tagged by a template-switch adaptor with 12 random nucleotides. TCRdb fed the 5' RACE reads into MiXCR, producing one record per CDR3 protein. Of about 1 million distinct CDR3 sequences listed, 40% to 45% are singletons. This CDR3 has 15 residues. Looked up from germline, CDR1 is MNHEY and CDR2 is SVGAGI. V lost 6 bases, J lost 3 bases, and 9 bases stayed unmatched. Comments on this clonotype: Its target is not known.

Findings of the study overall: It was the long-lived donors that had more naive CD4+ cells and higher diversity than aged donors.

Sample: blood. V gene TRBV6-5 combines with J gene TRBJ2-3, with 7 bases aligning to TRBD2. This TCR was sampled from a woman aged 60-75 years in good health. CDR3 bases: TGTGCCAGCAGCCTCATGGGCGGGAGTACAGATACGCAGTATTTT. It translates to CASSLMGGSTDTQYF.